This is a list of T cell receptor beta chains from one sample in a study of shared clonotypes between healthy human individuals. Clones were sequenced by immunoSEQ multiplex PCR, and TCRdb holds only the in-frame ones, with some missing. The data show about a million clones, around three quarters seen once. The sequenced sample consisted of memory CD4+ T cells from PBMCs. The origin of the receptors is a man between 18 and 35 years old in good health. Some clones in this sample may be carry-over from other donors' samples. The CDR3 runs from the conserved cysteine through the conserved F or W. The D gene is left open where the match is weak. The size of a clone is reported for some rows only, either as once, few or many, or as a class for expanded clones.

d_call,j_call,clone_size,v_call,cdr3_nt,cdr3_aa
-,TRBJ2-7,-,TRBV28,TGTGCCAGCAGTCCCTCGGGGCGGTACGAGCAGTACTTC,CASSPSGRYEQYF
-,TRBJ1-2,-,TRBV30,TGTGCCTGGAGCCTAGGAGTTTATGGCTACACCTTC,CAWSLGVYGYTF
-,TRBJ2-1,-,TRBV4-2,TGTGCCAGCAGCCAAGAGGCCCGAGTCACAGGCAATGAGCAGTTCTTC,CASSQEARVTGNEQFF
TRBD2,TRBJ2-3,once,TRBV5-1,TGCGCCAGCAGCACTGCTAGCGGCCTAGATACGCAGTATTTT,CASSTASGLDTQYF
TRBD1,TRBJ1-2,-,TRBV19,TGTGCCAGTAGTTTACAGGACAGGAACTATGGCTACACCTTC,CASSLQDRNYGYTF
TRBD1,TRBJ2-4,-,TRBV13,TGTGCCAGCAGCTCCGGACAGGGTGGGATTCAGGAAAACATTCAGTACTTC,CASSSGQGGIQENIQYF
TRBD1,TRBJ2-7,-,TRBV29-1,TGCAGCGTTGCCGCCGGACAGGACTACGAGCAGTACTTC,CSVAAGQDYEQYF
-,TRBJ1-5,once,TRBV27,TGTGCCAGCAGTTTGTTGGCGACGGATAGCAATCAGCCCCAGCATTTT,CASSLLATDSNQPQHF
-,TRBJ2-2,-,TRBV28,TGTGCCAGCAGTTCTGAACCGGTCGGGGAGCTGTTTTTT,CASSSEPVGELFF
-,TRBJ2-5,-,TRBV19,TGTGCCAGTAGGCCAGGTCGGTACCAAGAGACCCAGTACTTC,CASRPGRYQETQYF
-,TRBJ2-7,-,TRBV30,TGTGCCTGGATTACTCCCCAGGGGTCCGAGCAGTACTTC,CAWITPQGSEQYF
-,TRBJ1-2,-,TRBV30,TGTGCCTGGAGTGCAGGAGGGTATGGCTACACCTTC,CAWSAGGYGYTF
-,TRBJ1-5,-,TRBV29-1,TGCAGCGTTGATTTCGTACCCGTCGGCCTAAATAGCAATCAGCCCCAGCATTTT,CSVDFVPVGLNSNQPQHF
-,TRBJ2-3,once,TRBV7-2,TGTGCCAGCAGCTTAAAGAGGGGGTCAGATACGCAGTATTTT,CASSLKRGSDTQYF
TRBD1,TRBJ1-1,-,TRBV2,TGTGCCAGCAGACGACAGGGGGCTTTGGTCGCTGAAGCTTTCTTT,CASRRQGALVAEAFF
TRBD1,TRBJ2-7,-,TRBV5-4,TGTGCCAGCAGCCCACGGACGGGACAGGGGGCCCACGAGCAGTACTTC,CASSPRTGQGAHEQYF
TRBD1,TRBJ1-2,-,TRBV27,TGTGCCAGCAGTTTGACAGGGGGCTATGGCTACACCTTC,CASSLTGGYGYTF
-,TRBJ1-1,-,TRBV15,TGTGCCACCAGCAGAGTGGTGCACGGCACTGAAGCTTTCTTT,CATSRVVHGTEAFF
-,TRBJ2-3,-,TRBV4-2,TGTGCCAGCAGCCAAGGGGTAATCGGAGGCACAGATACGCAGTATTTT,CASSQGVIGGTDTQYF
TRBD1,TRBJ2-7,-,TRBV18,TGTGCCAGCTCACCACGACAGGGGATCCTCGAGCAGTACTTC,CASSPRQGILEQYF
-,TRBJ2-7,-,TRBV18,TGTGCCAGCTCACTTGCGACAGGCTCCTACGAGCAGTACTTC,CASSLATGSYEQYF
TRBD1,TRBJ1-5,once,TRBV18,TGTGCCAGCTCTCTAGACAGGGGGGACAATCAGCCCCAGCATTTT,CASSLDRGDNQPQHF
TRBD1,TRBJ1-5,-,TRBV15,TGTGCCACCAGCAGGGGACAGACGAATCAGCCCCAGCATTTT,CATSRGQTNQPQHF
TRBD2,TRBJ2-1,-,TRBV28,TGTGCCAGCAGTTTAGCGGGAGGGCCGAGAAATGAGCAGTTCTTC,CASSLAGGPRNEQFF
TRBD2,TRBJ2-7,-,TRBV5-3,TGTGCCAGAAGCTTGGCAGGCGGGAGGGCCGACTACGAGCAGTACTTC,CARSLAGGRADYEQYF
TRBD1,TRBJ1-4,-,TRBV5-8,TGTGCCAGCAGCACGATACAGGGGACAACTAATGAAAAACTGTTTTTT,CASSTIQGTTNEKLFF
TRBD1,TRBJ2-1,-,TRBV15,TGTGCCACCAGCGGGCGGGACAGGGGTTTCGGTGAGCAGTTCTTC,CATSGRDRGFGEQFF
TRBD1,TRBJ2-7,-,TRBV6-6,TGTGCCAGCAGTACCCAGGGGGCTAGCTACGAGCAGTACTTC,CASSTQGASYEQYF
-,TRBJ2-7,-,TRBV4-2,TGTGCCAGCAGCCAAGGAGACGGGGCCTACGAGCAGTACTTC,CASSQGDGAYEQYF
TRBD2,TRBJ2-1,-,TRBV28,TGTGCCAGCAGCCCTCTAGGAACTAGCGGTCAGTACAATGAGCAGTTCTTC,CASSPLGTSGQYNEQFF
TRBD1,TRBJ1-6,-,TRBV6-1,TGTGCCAGCAGTGAAGGGACAGGGTCGAATTCACCCCTCCACTTT,CASSEGTGSNSPLHF
TRBD2,TRBJ2-3,-,TRBV7-9,TGTGCCAGCAGCTTAGGGACCCGGGAGGCAGATACGCAGTATTTT,CASSLGTREADTQYF
TRBD2,TRBJ2-1,-,TRBV6-1,TGTGCCAGCCCTCGGACTAGCGGGTACTACAATGAGCAGTTCTTC,CASPRTSGYYNEQFF
-,TRBJ2-7,once,TRBV9,TGTGCCAGCACAGCAGGCCCACTAGGAAACGAGCAGTACTTC,CASTAGPLGNEQYF
-,TRBJ2-7,-,TRBV25-1,TGTGCCAGCAGTTCAGGCTACTACGAGCAGTACTTC,CASSSGYYEQYF